This T cell receptor beta chain comes out of a study of blood T cell repertoires in COVID-19. The wider study: Italy, Spain and the United States were the sources of the convalescent and acute COVID-19 samples.

This CDR3 has 16 amino acids. The ends were cut back, 4 bases at V and 0 bases at J, with 12 bases in the middle. In germline, CDR1 is LGHNA, CDR2 YSLEER. Clones were sequenced by immunoSEQ multiplex PCR, and TCRdb holds only the in-frame ones, with some missing. This table has a few hundred thousand clones, 85% appearing once. The sequencing sample was made of PBMCs or T cells enriched from blood (not recorded which). The TCR comes from a woman between 45 and 60 years old who had recovered from COVID-19. This chain connects TRBV4-3 to TRBJ2-2; D is perhaps TRBD2 (5 bases). CDR3 residues: CASSLGLYANTGELFF. CDR3 DNA sequence: TGCGCCAGCAGCCTCGGACTCTACGCGAACACCGGGGAGCTGTTTTTT.